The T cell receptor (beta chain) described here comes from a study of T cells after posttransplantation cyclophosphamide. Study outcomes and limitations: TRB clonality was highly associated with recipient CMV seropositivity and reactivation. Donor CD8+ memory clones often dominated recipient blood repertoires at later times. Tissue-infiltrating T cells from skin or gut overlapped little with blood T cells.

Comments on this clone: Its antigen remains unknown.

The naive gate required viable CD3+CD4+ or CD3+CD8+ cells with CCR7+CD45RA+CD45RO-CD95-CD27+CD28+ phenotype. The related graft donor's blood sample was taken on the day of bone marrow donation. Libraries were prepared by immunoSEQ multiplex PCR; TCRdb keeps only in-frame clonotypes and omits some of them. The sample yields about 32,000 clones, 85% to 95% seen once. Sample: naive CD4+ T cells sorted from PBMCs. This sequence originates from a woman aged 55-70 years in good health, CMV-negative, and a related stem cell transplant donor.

The CDR3 DNA follows: TGTGCCAGCAGCGCCCTAGCGGGGGGCACCTACAATGAGCAGTTCTTC. Translating gives CASSALAGGTYNEQFF. The chain has TRBV9 and TRBJ2-1; 11 nucleotides match TRBD2. V was pared by 3 bases and J by 2 bases, with 4 bases of the junction left unmatched. CDR1 is SGDLS, CDR2 YYNGEE, per germline. CDR3 length: 16 amino acids.